This note documents a single TCR beta chain sequence. This clonotype was seen only a few times. This receptor's antigen is unknown. The input lacks base qualities; no much larger clone sits a single base away. These data belong to a study of T-cell reconstitution after alpha-beta-depleted transplantation in children (TCRdb year 2016). Study-level background: Using TCR repertoire profiling, the study quantitatively followed how T-cell immune reconstitution unfolded in children after TCRalphabeta/CD19-depleted allogeneic hematopoietic cell transplantation.

Library preparation employed PCR. The instrument given in TCRdb is Illumina HiSeq 2500. TCR libraries were prepared with molecular barcoding, using unique molecular identifiers to normalize TCRbeta repertoire quantification. The public sequencing data were trimmed at Q25 with fastp and processed into clonotypes with MiXCR by TCRdb, which kept only in-frame beta chains. Entries that share a CDR3 protein sequence are merged under the most common genes and DNA. In this sample the table shows 450,000 to 550,000 distinct CDR3 sequences, about an eighth of which occur a single time. Of the sample, around 15% is held by the ten largest clones. Unmatched junction bases come to 5, with V trimmed by 5 bases and J by 1 base. Reading the germline V gene gives CDR1 SGHRS and CDR2 YFSETQ. The CDR3 has 15 amino acids, counting the end cysteine and phenylalanine. The only DNA kept is the CDR3, 45 bases in frame from the first base.

Reading the label with the study, this specimen's treatment or condition is: allogeneic hematopoietic cell transplantation with graft depleted of TCRalphabeta T cells and CD19 B cells. TCRalphabeta/CD19-depleted allogeneic hematopoietic cell grafts were given to the transplant recipients, all of whom were children. What the authors observed across the whole study: The apparently early recovery of alphabetaT-cell counts about two months after transplant reportedly depended on only several hundred rapidly expanded clones that came from non-depleted graft cells. In some patients, the high TCRbeta diversity seen at day 60 was put down to recipient T cells and intrathymic progenitors that had survived conditioning. Over the following months the frequencies of hyperexpanded clones went down, and after one year T-cell counts and TCRbeta diversity were mostly credited to newly produced T cells.

The source was PBMCs, mostly from graft donor cells, collected 180 days after TCRalphabeta/CD19-depleted stem cell transplant. The chain joins TRBV5-1 to TRBJ2-3, with 9 middle bases fitting TRBD1. This TCR derives from a female patient between 2 and 15 years old who had a stem cell transplant for aplastic anemia, so the T cells may come from the graft donor. The CDR3 reads as follows: CASRLWDRGTDTQYF. The DNA sequence is TGCGCCAGCAGGCTTTGGGACAGGGGCACAGATACGCAGTATTTT.